Listed here is a single T cell receptor beta chain. The sample belongs to a study of CD8 T cells in Susac syndrome. V shed 6 bases and J shed 2 bases, with 11 bases lying between them. The CDR3 is 14 amino acids. In germline, CDR1 is MNHEY, CDR2 SMNVEV (reference sequence). Reverse transcription of about 0.45 to 1 ug RNA was carried out with random hexamers. The CDR3 of TCR beta was amplified by immunoSEQ multiplex PCR across 54 Vbeta and 13 Jbeta. TCRdb re-called the immunoSEQ multiplex PCR reads with MiXCR, one entry per CDR3 protein. This sample has 250,000 to 300,000 distinct CDR3 sequences, with approximately 85% found just once. In blood CD8+ and CD4+ T cells, TCR beta underwent sequencing.

Sequenced input: CD8+ T cells from PBMCs. The receptor comes from a human donor with multiple sclerosis. The chain carries TRBV27 and TRBJ2-4, with a tentative D call TRBD2 (7 bases). CDR3 in amino acids: CASRRGGSKNIQYF. The CDR3 DNA is TGTGCCAGCAGGAGGGGGGGATCCAAAAACATTCAGTACTTC.